This TCR beta chain was identified in a study of cytomegalovirus exposure and HLA in healthy donors. Study-level points and caveats: Compared with the approximately 680-donor mean, an Asian-associated ancestry cluster reportedly had fewer N-insertions, according to a later analysis. The authors enumerated around 150 TCR beta chains as linked to cytomegalovirus.

With 60 Vbeta and 13 Jbeta primers, the PCR was carried out. Here immunoSEQ multiplex PCR was the method, and the copy in TCRdb shows in-frame clones only, minus some. Found here are over 70,000 clones, 80% of them singletons; the top ten hold over 2%. For this clone: Antigen: not known.

This CDR3 comprises 14 residues. Germline assignment: CDR1 SEHNR and CDR2 FQNEAQ (reference sequence). V was clipped by 6 bases and J by 8 bases, with 19 bases between them. This receptor was obtained from a man aged 18 to 30 in good health and CMV-seronegative. The rearrangement uses TRBV7-9 and TRBJ1-2, with no clear D. Sequences were obtained from PBMCs. CDR3 sequence reads: CASRLEEGGGGYTF. DNA of the CDR3: TGTGCCAGCAGACTTGAGGAAGGAGGTGGGGGCTACACCTTC.